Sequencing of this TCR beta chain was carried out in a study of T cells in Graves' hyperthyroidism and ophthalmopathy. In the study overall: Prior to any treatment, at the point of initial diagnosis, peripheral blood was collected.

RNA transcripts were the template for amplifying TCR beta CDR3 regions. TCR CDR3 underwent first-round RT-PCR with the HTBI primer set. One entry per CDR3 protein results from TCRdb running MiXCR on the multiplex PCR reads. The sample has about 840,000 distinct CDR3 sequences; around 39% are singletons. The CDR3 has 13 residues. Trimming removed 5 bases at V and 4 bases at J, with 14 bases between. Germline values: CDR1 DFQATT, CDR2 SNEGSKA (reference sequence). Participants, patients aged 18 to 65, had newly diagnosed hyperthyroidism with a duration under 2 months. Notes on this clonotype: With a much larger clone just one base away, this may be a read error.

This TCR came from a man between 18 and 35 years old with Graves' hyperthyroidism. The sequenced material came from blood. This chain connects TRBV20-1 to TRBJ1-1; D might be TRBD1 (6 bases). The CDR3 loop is CSALDSMITEAFF. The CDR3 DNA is TGCAGTGCTCTGGACAGTATGATCACTGAAGCTTTCTTT.